This T cell receptor beta chain comes out of a study of blood T cell repertoires in COVID-19 (dated by TCRdb to 2018 to 2020). About the investigation overall: Samples from collaborators originated in the United States, Italy and Spain and spanned both the acute and convalescent phases of COVID-19. The material from the prospective study consisted of cDNA or gDNA derived from T cells, B-cell-depleted T cells, or PBMCs. Deeply sampled blood TCRbeta repertoires from subjects exposed to, actively infected with, or recovered from COVID-19 were included in the dataset. The repertoires were released in a freely available public database intended as a resource for research on the immune response to SARS-CoV-2. The samples were drawn from the first 160 participants of the ongoing ImmuneRACE study and from some 1,300 subjects provided by 6 global collaborators. Sample metadata almost always included a de-identified subject ID, COVID-19 status, age in years and sex. Where HLA class I and class II types were available, the types were taken from metadata supplied by the sample provider, not from assay-based typing. Beyond this particular receptor, the publication reports: How much clinical and demographic metadata was included differed by source and by participant, and the metadata was provided uncurated.

Whole blood was collected in K2EDTA tubes by collaborating institutions according to the institutions' own protocols. For TCRbeta analysis, collaborator samples were shipped as frozen whole blood, as isolated PBMCs, or as DNA extracted from either sample type. In the case of this clone: Its antigen remains unidentified. No much larger clone is present one base from it, and per-base qualities are unavailable.

From a lookup of the germline V gene, CDR1 and CDR2 are LGHNT and FRNRAP. Taken from cysteine to phenylalanine, the CDR3 has 17 residues. Only the CDR3 DNA is retained, 51 bases long and in frame from the first base. V is clipped by 5 bases and J by 3 bases, and the sequence between their germline boundaries is 19 bases long. TCRbeta CDR3 regions were amplified from genomic DNA using the immunoSEQ Assay, a bias-controlled multiplex PCR. The study's own analysis went as follows. Nucleated cell counts per sample were estimated from amplification of reference gene primers within the assay. To quantify the absolute abundance of each unique TCRbeta CDR3 rearrangement, sequence reads were collapsed and filtered. For each sample, productive Simpson clonality was calculated as the square root of Simpson's diversity index across productive rearrangements. TCRdb limited this immuneACCESS table to in-frame rearrangements with V and J called. A share of clones is missing; checked studies link under half to unresolved V genes, and the rest is unexplained. The D gene and trimming were derived from the DNA, and the V and J assignments and clone size from that table. The table for this sample lists about 210,000 clones; around four fifths of them were counted only once. The top ten clones comprise 8.2% of the sample.

Sequenced sample: peripheral blood. This receptor chain uses TRBV12-5 and TRBJ2-2, with the D segment identity uncertain. The sequence came from a woman in her forties or fifties with acute or convalescent COVID-19. The base sequence is TGTGCTAGTGGTCGAAACCTCTACCCTCCGTACACCGGGGAGCTGTTTTTT. This is translated as CASGRNLYPPYTGELFF.